The 23 T cell receptor beta chains listed next were all sequenced from one sample in a study of blood T cell repertoires in COVID-19. The data were produced by immunoSEQ multiplex PCR, yet TCRdb's version contains in-frame clones alone and is incomplete. The sample consists of tens of thousands of clones, approximately 84% of them appearing once. Sample: peripheral blood. The receptors derive from a man in his fifties or sixties with active COVID-19.

V usage is TRBV5-5 and J usage is TRBJ1-2; a weak D match, TRBD1 (5 bases). V was pared by 7 bases and J by 7 bases, with 11 bases between. Germline assignment: CDR1 SGHKS and CDR2 YYEKEE (reference sequence). The CDR3 consists of 11 residues. CDR3: CASRGGVGYTF. The DNA for the CDR3 is TGTGCCAGCCGGGGAGGGGTTGGCTACACCTTC.

The rearrangement uses TRBV9 and TRBJ2-3, with TRBD2 matching over 8 bases. The CDR3 length is 15 residues. CDR1 and CDR2 (germline): SGDLS, YYNGEE. The V and J ends lost 0 bases and 4 bases, in that order; junction bases with no gene match: 4. In nucleotides, the CDR3 is TGTGCCAGCAGCGTAGTGGCTAGCGGGCCAGATACGCAGTATTTT. Amino acids: CASSVVASGPDTQYF.

CDR3 amino acids: CASSGSGQGHYNEQFF. The CDR3 DNA reads TGTGCCAGCAGTGGCTCGGGACAGGGTCACTACAATGAGCAGTTCTTC. This sequence joins TRBV6-1 and TRBJ2-1; 9 bases are shared with TRBD1. V shed 4 bases, J shed 3 bases, and the junction held 7 bases outside the gene matches. In germline, CDR1 is MNHNS, CDR2 SASEGT. The CDR3 is 16 residues long.

This CDR3 is CASSNRAGNTEAFF. The CDR3 nucleotides are TGTGCCAGCAGCAACAGGGCAGGGAACACTGAAGCTTTCTTT. V is TRBV14 and J is TRBJ1-1; D is possibly TRBD1 (6 bases). V dropped 5 bases and J dropped 1 base, with 11 bases sitting between them. CDR1 SGHDN and CDR2 FVKESK come from the germline V gene. The length of the CDR3 is 14 residues.

The chain links TRBV7-6 to TRBJ2-1; 9 bases agree with TRBD1. The CDR3 covers 16 residues. Per the germline V gene, CDR1 is SGHVS and CDR2 is FNYEAQ. V dropped 5 bases and J dropped 0; count of bases not matched to a gene: 5. Here the CDR3 reads CASSKQGASSYNEQFF. CDR3 nucleotide sequence: TGTGCCAGCAGCAAACAGGGGGCAAGCTCCTACAATGAGCAGTTCTTC. The whole variable domain, filled in from reference TRBV7-6 and TRBJ2-1, reads GAGVSQSPRYKVTKRGQDVALRCDPISGHVSLYWYRQALGQGPEFLTYFNYEAQQDKSGLPNDRFSAERPEGSISTLTIQRTEQRDSAMYRCASSKQGASSYNEQFFGPGTRLTVL.

The rearrangement joins TRBV20-1 to TRBJ1-2, with D possibly TRBD1 on 5 matching bases. Germline values: CDR1 DFQATT, CDR2 SNEGSKA (reference sequence). The ends were cut back, 6 bases at V and 5 bases at J, with 10 bases in the middle. CDR3 size: 11 residues. The CDR3 is CSAPKGYGYTF. The CDR3 nucleotides are TGCAGTGCGCCGAAGGGGTATGGCTACACCTTC.

The chain recombines TRBV5-1 with TRBJ1-5; TRBD1 matches 7 bases. Germline V gene data show CDR1 as SGHRS and CDR2 as YFSETQ. This CDR3 has 13 residues. V was clipped by 4 bases and J by 4 bases; unmatched bases: 2. Here the CDR3 DNA reads TGCGCCAGCAGCCGGGACAGTAATCAGCCCCAGCATTTT. It yields the protein CASSRDSNQPQHF.

The chain employs TRBV5-6 and TRBJ2-2; weak D call: TRBD2 (5 bases). CDR1 is SGHDT and CDR2 is YYEEEE in the germline V gene. V lost 6 bases and J 3 bases, leaving 15 bases between the germline ends. The CDR3 covers 15 residues. The CDR3 sequence is CASTWGVAYTGELFF. Written as DNA, the CDR3 is TGTGCCAGCACCTGGGGTGTAGCGTACACCGGGGAGCTGTTTTTT.

Only one count was recorded for this clone. The chain is built from TRBV5-1 and TRBJ1-4; TRBD1 might be the D (5 bases). The V and J ends lost 6 bases and 7 bases respectively, with 19 bases between them. Germline V lookup: CDR1 SGHRS, CDR2 YFSETQ. The CDR3 extends over 15 amino acids. The CDR3 here is CASTLSGLSSEKLFF. Written as DNA, the CDR3 is TGCGCCAGCACCCTTTCGGGACTCAGCTCTGAAAAACTGTTTTTT. Supplemented by reference TRBV5-1 and TRBJ1-4, the full variable domain reads KAGVTQTPRYLIKTRGQQVTLSCSPISGHRSVSWYQQTPGQGLQFLFEYFSETQRNKGNFPGRFSGRQFSNSRSEMNVSTLELGDSALYLCASTLSGLSSEKLFFGSGTQLSVL.

The J gene is TRBJ2-5, the V gene TRBV5-1; possible D gene TRBD1, 6 bases. V was trimmed by 4 bases and J by 3 bases, leaving 10 bases between them. The germline gives CDR1 SGHRS, CDR2 YFSETQ. The CDR3 runs to 13 residues. The CDR3 loop is CASSRTAEETQYF. The CDR3 coding sequence is TGCGCCAGCAGCCGGACAGCAGAAGAGACCCAGTACTTC.

As to this clone: Possible read error: a much larger clone is one base away. Other DNA sequences in this specimen translate into the identical CDR3. The chain joins TRBV7-8 to TRBJ1-5; D ambiguous. Germline values: CDR1 SGHVS, CDR2 FQNEAQ. CDR3 size: 16 residues. The CDR3 sequence: CASSLSEARGNQPQHF. DNA for the CDR3: TGTGCCAGTAGCTTAAGTGAGGCGCGGGGCAATCAGCCCCAGCATTTT.

The chain is built from TRBV19 and TRBJ1-3; D not certain. V lost 7 bases, J lost 0 bases, and 13 bases lay in between. Germline V CDR1 and CDR2: LNHDA, SQIVND (reference sequence). This CDR3 is 15 amino acids long. In DNA form, the CDR3 reads TGTGCCAGTACCCTGAACTTTTACTCTGGAAACACCATATATTTT. This codes for CASTLNFYSGNTIYF.

In its sample, this clone was seen a few times. The rearrangement links TRBV4-1 to TRBJ1-2, with D maybe TRBD1 (5 bases). Germline V gives CDR1 MGHRA, CDR2 YSYEKL. V was shortened by 1 base and J by 4 bases, with 7 bases between the two germline ends. The CDR3 length is 13 residues. CDR3 in amino acids: CASSQGQSYGYTF. DNA for the CDR3: TGCGCCAGCAGCCAAGGACAGTCCTATGGCTACACCTTC.

This chain uses TRBV6-6 with TRBJ1-1; D is perhaps TRBD1 (5 bases). The V end lost 7 bases, the J end lost 7 bases, and 16 bases lay between the germline ends. CDR1 is MNHNY, CDR2 SVGAGI, per germline (reference sequence). The CDR3 covers 13 residues. The CDR3 here is CASKWGEDGEAFF. CDR3 DNA: TGTGCCAGCAAATGGGGGGAGGATGGTGAAGCTTTCTTT.

The chain is built from TRBV12-5 and TRBJ2-1, with D maybe TRBD1 (7 bases). Trimming stripped 7 bases from V and 6 bases from J, with 19 bases between. The CDR3 is 15 amino acids. Germline CDR1 and CDR2: LGHNT and FRNRAP. The CDR3 bases are TGTGCTAGTGCCTCGGGACAGTTCGGGGGCAATGAGCAGTTCTTC. Amino acids: CASASGQFGGNEQFF. Full variable domain (rest looked up from reference TRBV12-5 and TRBJ2-1): DARVTQTPRHKVTEMGQEVTMRCQPILGHNTVFWYRQTMMQGLELLAYFRNRAPLDDSGMPKDRFSAEMPDATLATLKIQPSEPRDSAVYFCASASGQFGGNEQFFGPGTRLTVL.

This rearrangement joins TRBV2 to TRBJ1-2; 11 bases line up with TRBD1. The ends lost 2 bases at V and 1 base at J; junction bases unmatched: 12. This CDR3 comprises 19 residues. CDR1 is SNHLY, CDR2 FYNNEI, per germline. The CDR3 DNA is TGTGCCAGCAGTGAACTTAGGACAGGGGGCCCATTAAATAACTATGGCTACACCTTC. It codes for CASSELRTGGPLNNYGYTF.

The CDR3 sequence is CASSKRNALGGPNEKLFF. As DNA, the CDR3 is TGTGCCAGCAGCAAGCGGAATGCTTTGGGGGGACCTAATGAAAAACTGTTTTTT. The chain employs TRBV9 and TRBJ1-4; D is perhaps TRBD1 (5 bases). Germline CDR1 and CDR2: SGDLS and YYNGEE. The CDR3 covers 18 residues. Trimming removed 4 bases from V and 3 bases from J, with 22 bases in between.

J is TRBJ1-6 and V is TRBV18; D gene unclear. The V end lost 0 bases, the J end lost 8 bases, and 11 bases lay between the germline ends. Germline V gene lookup returns CDR1 KGHSH and CDR2 LQKENI. CDR3 length: 15 residues. The CDR3 here is CASSPPGSKYSPLHF. CDR3 sequence (DNA): TGTGCCAGCTCACCACCGGGCAGCAAATATTCACCCCTCCACTTT.

The chain carries TRBV5-1 and TRBJ1-1, with D possibly TRBD1 on 5 matching bases. Per the germline V gene, CDR1 is SGHRS and CDR2 is YFSETQ. Trimming pared 2 bases from V and 1 base from J, leaving 9 bases between. The CDR3 is 14 residues long. CDR3 sequence: CASSFMTANTEAFF. In nucleotides, the CDR3 is TGCGCCAGCAGCTTTATGACAGCGAACACTGAAGCTTTCTTT.

This rearrangement joins TRBV6-6 to TRBJ2-2; 7 bases map to TRBD1. The CDR3 extends over 15 amino acids. Germline-derived CDR1 and CDR2 are MNHNY and SVGAGI (reference sequence). The ends lost 2 bases at V and 5 bases at J; junction bases unmatched: 5. CDR3 DNA: TGTGCCAGCAGTTACCCGCCAGGGGGAACCGGGGAGCTGTTTTTT. It encodes CASSYPPGGTGELFF.

This chain connects TRBV7-6 to TRBJ2-7; 7 nucleotides match TRBD1. This CDR3 comprises 15 residues. Germline-derived CDR1 and CDR2 are SGHVS and FNYEAQ. Trimming cost V 1 base and J 2 bases; bases outside gene matches: 5. CDR3 sequence (DNA): TGTGCCAGCAGCTTAGAGGGACAGCGCCCCTACGAGCAGTACTTC. Its protein is CASSLEGQRPYEQYF.

This clone was observed a handful of times. This chain connects TRBV5-1 to TRBJ1-2; a weak D match, TRBD1 (6 bases). This CDR3 has 14 residues. Trimming shortened V by 4 bases and J by 4 bases, and 14 bases separated the two germline ends. Germline V gene lookup returns CDR1 SGHRS and CDR2 YFSETQ. CDR3 region: CASSTGQSSYGYTF. CDR3 DNA: TGCGCCAGCAGCACCGGACAGTCGTCCTATGGCTACACCTTC.

This clone was observed once. The gene calls are TRBV13 and TRBJ2-2, with no clear D. V was pared by 4 bases and J by 5 bases, with 14 bases between. CDR1 and CDR2 (germline): PRHDT, FYEKMQ (reference sequence). CDR3 length equals 15 residues. The CDR3 region is CASSSLRPRTGELFF. In DNA, the CDR3 is TGTGCCAGCAGCTCTCTCCGTCCTAGGACCGGGGAGCTGTTTTTT.